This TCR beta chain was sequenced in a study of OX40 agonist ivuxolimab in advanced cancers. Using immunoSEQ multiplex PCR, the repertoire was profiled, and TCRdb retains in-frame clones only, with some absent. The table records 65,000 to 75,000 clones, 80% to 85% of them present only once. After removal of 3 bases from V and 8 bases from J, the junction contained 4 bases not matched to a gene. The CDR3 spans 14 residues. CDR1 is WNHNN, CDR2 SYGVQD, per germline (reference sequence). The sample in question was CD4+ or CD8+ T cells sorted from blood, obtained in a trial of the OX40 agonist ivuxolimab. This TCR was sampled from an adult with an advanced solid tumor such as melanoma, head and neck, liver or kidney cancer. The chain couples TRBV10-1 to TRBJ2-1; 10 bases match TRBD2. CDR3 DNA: TGCGCCAGCAGTGATAGCGGGGGGTCGGATGAGCAGTTCTTC. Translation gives CASSDSGGSDEQFF.